The rows below give T cell receptor beta chains drawn from one sample of a study of T cell repertoires in cytomegalovirus infection. TCRdb used MiXCR to reprocess the reads, holding one entry per CDR3 protein. The sample shows 450,000 to 550,000 distinct CDR3 sequences, approximately 42% of them seen only once. Antigen specificity for these receptors is unknown. Source: cultured PBMCs, taken from culture after CMV antigen stimulation. These receptors all stem from a human donor in good health (CMV status not recorded). Some clones in this sample may be carry-over from other donors' samples. CDR3s leave out the opening cysteine and the closing phenylalanine or tryptophan. The order of the fields is CDR3 protein, V gene, J gene.

ASSSRLTSGRSTDTQY	TRBV7-6	TRBJ2-3
ASSLVAAYNSPLH	TRBV7-2	TRBJ1-6
ATGLLSTGELF	TRBV24-1	TRBJ2-2
ASSLRTGAITDTQY	TRBV7-9	TRBJ2-3
ASTPSGRPSTDTQY	TRBV7-2	TRBJ2-3
ASSLVGTYNEQF	TRBV7-9	TRBJ2-1
ASSEGGQNYEQY	TRBV6-1	TRBJ2-7
ASSPGRGSSNQPQH	TRBV28	TRBJ1-5
AWSVYPAAGELF	TRBV30	TRBJ2-2
ASSLVTGQETQY	TRBV7-2	TRBJ2-5
ASSPERNTYEQY	TRBV18	TRBJ2-7
ASSTTLTSTDEQY	TRBV7-2	TRBJ2-7
AISDPRVTEAF	TRBV10-3	TRBJ1-1
ASIPSKRGSYEQY	TRBV6-6	TRBJ2-7
ASSPSGYRKAYNEQF	TRBV7-9	TRBJ2-1
ASSPEGGGNTEAF	TRBV12-3/TRBV12-4	TRBJ1-1
ASRTRGNEQF	TRBV2	TRBJ2-1
ASSFRQGSGNEQF	TRBV7-2	TRBJ2-1
ASSERDSYSYEQY	TRBV6-1	TRBJ2-7
ASPPGEDTMNTEAF	TRBV6-5	TRBJ1-1
ASTLGGGPYNEQF	TRBV28	TRBJ2-1
ASSFRPDQETQY	TRBV7-9	TRBJ2-5
ASSSPRDEQY	TRBV5-4	TRBJ2-7
ASSPSGGSQETQY	TRBV7-2	TRBJ2-5
ASSPNGQLPSDTQY	TRBV7-2	TRBJ2-3
ASSRSSGRAGDTQY	TRBV7-6	TRBJ2-3
ASSLGY	TRBV5-4	TRBJ2-7
ASSPPGASYEQY	TRBV7-2	TRBJ2-7
ASSSLRAGGNEQF	TRBV11-2	TRBJ2-1
ASSEARGRNTEAF	TRBV6-1	TRBJ1-1
ASTGTGGVEQF	TRBV6-5	TRBJ2-1
ASSEPLAGVGEQF	TRBV12-3/TRBV12-4	TRBJ2-1